The clone carrying this T cell receptor beta chain was observed at least ten times. The data were obtained in a study of T cells in Graves' hyperthyroidism and ophthalmopathy. Aged 18 to 65, the patients had hyperthyroidism that was newly diagnosed and had lasted under 2 months. Patients were excluded for uncontrolled infection, other autoimmune disease, pregnancy or lactation. PBMCs came from 9 to 10 ml fresh peripheral blood. Template material for amplifying TCR beta CDR3 regions consisted of RNA transcripts. First-round RT-PCR with HTBI primers amplified the TCR CDR3 region. TCRdb reprocessed the multiplex PCR reads via MiXCR and lists one record per CDR3 protein. The top ten clones hold about a quarter of a sample with about 280,000 distinct CDR3 sequences, under 30% of them seen once. Trimming cost V 0 bases and J 7 bases; bases outside gene matches: 3. Germline CDR1 reads SGHAT; CDR2 reads FQNNGV. CDR3 length equals 14 residues.

The TCR sequence derives from a man aged 40-55 years with Graves' hyperthyroidism that later progressed to Graves' ophthalmopathy. The sample comprised blood. The J gene is TRBJ1-2, the V gene TRBV11-2; 9 bases map to TRBD1. CDR3 bases: TGTGCCAGCAGCTTAGATGGGACAGGGACTGGCTACACCTTC. Amino acids: CASSLDGTGTGYTF.